This is a list of T cell receptor beta chains from one sample in a study of blood T cell repertoires in COVID-19. Produced via immunoSEQ multiplex PCR; TCRdb's table is partial and in-frame only. The repertoire has 300,000 to 500,000 clones, approximately 88% of them found once; the top ten carry 2% to 2.5%. Material: PBMCs or T cells enriched from blood (not recorded which). The receptors were gathered from a woman aged 40 to 50 with acute COVID-19. Both conserved end residues are part of each CDR3. D genes are given only for firm matches. Some rows mark clone size as missing; the rest say once, few, many or name a class of expanded clone.

v_call	d_call	j_call	clone_size	cdr3_nt	cdr3_aa
TRBV21-1	-	TRBJ1-2	-	TGTGCCAGCAGCAAAAGATGTGGGGGGAGAAGCTATGGCTACACCTTC	CASSKRCGGRSYGYTF
TRBV27	TRBD1	TRBJ2-7	-	TGTGCCAGCAGTCCCACCGGGACAGAAGGGGAGCAGTACTTC	CASSPTGTEGEQYF
TRBV27	-	TRBJ2-7	-	TGTGCCAGCAGTCCGACTGACGGGTCCTACGAGCAGTACTTC	CASSPTDGSYEQYF
TRBV6-6	-	TRBJ1-1	-	TGTGCCAGCAGTTACCTGGCATTACAGAACACTGAAGCTTTCTTT	CASSYLALQNTEAFF
TRBV12-3/TRBV12-4	-	TRBJ1-1	-	TGTGCCAGCAGTTTTAATGTTCCTTCCTTT	CASSFNVPSF
TRBV30	-	TRBJ1-1	-	TGTGCCTGGGGACAAGGCACTGAAGCTTTCTTT	CAWGQGTEAFF
TRBV7-2	TRBD1	TRBJ1-4	once	TGTGCCAGCAGCTGGACAGGGGGTCCAACTAATGAAAAACTGTTTTTT	CASSWTGGPTNEKLFF
TRBV5-1	-	TRBJ1-4	-	TGCGCCAGCACCCCCGGGGGAAATGAAAAACTGTTTTTT	CASTPGGNEKLFF
TRBV27	TRBD1	TRBJ2-3	-	TGTGCCAGCAGTTTCTTGGCAGGGGGTACAGATACGCAGTATTTT	CASSFLAGGTDTQYF
TRBV10-3	-	TRBJ1-6	-	TGTGCCATCAGTGAGGGCCCCAATTCACCCCTCCACTTT	CAISEGPNSPLHF
TRBV11-3	-	TRBJ2-3	once	TGTGCCAGCAGTCGGGGAAGCTCTCCAGATACGCAGTATTTT	CASSRGSSPDTQYF
TRBV19	-	TRBJ2-7	-	TGTGCCAGTAGCCAGGGGCCGGACGAGCAGTACTTC	CASSQGPDEQYF
TRBV7-9	-	TRBJ1-4	-	TGTGCCAGCAGCTTTGGAAACTATAATGAAAAACTGTTTTTT	CASSFGNYNEKLFF
TRBV6-5	-	TRBJ2-2	few	TGTGCCAGCGGAACGGGGGGGGAGCTGTTTTTT	CASGTGGELFF
TRBV6-5	TRBD1	TRBJ1-2	-	TGTGCCAGCAGTTACCGCGACAGGGACGGCTACACCTTC	CASSYRDRDGYTF
TRBV6-1	-	TRBJ2-6	-	TGTGCCAGCAGTGAGAGCAGGGCTGGGGCCAACGTCCTGACTTTC	CASSESRAGANVLTF
TRBV15	TRBD1	TRBJ2-7	-	TGTGCCACCAGCAGCTCACCGGGACAGGGCTACGAGCAGTACTTC	CATSSSPGQGYEQYF
TRBV29-1	TRBD1	TRBJ2-2	-	TGCAGCGGCTCCAGGGGGCCGGACACCGGGGAGCTGTTTTTT	CSGSRGPDTGELFF
TRBV10-3	TRBD1	TRBJ1-5	-	TGTGCCATCAGTGAGTCGAAAGTTAGGACAGGGGGCCTCCAGGCCCAGCATTTT	CAISESKVRTGGLQAQHF
TRBV5-1	TRBD1	TRBJ1-6	-	TGCGCCAGCAGCTTAGGACAGGGACGCAATTCACCCCTCCACTTT	CASSLGQGRNSPLHF
TRBV7-9	-	TRBJ2-3	-	TGTGCCAGCAGCTCGGTGCGAGATACGCAGTATTTT	CASSSVRDTQYF
TRBV27	-	TRBJ1-6	-	TGTGCCAGCAGTTTGATCTTCAGGGGCGATAATTCACCCCTCCACTTT	CASSLIFRGDNSPLHF
TRBV5-1	-	TRBJ1-5	-	TGCGCCAGCAGCTTGGAGCCTGATGATAATCAGCCCCAGCATTTT	CASSLEPDDNQPQHF
TRBV6-5	TRBD1	TRBJ1-2	-	TGTGCCAGCAGTCCCCGGACAGGGCCTAACTATGGCTACACCTTC	CASSPRTGPNYGYTF
TRBV12-3/TRBV12-4	-	TRBJ1-4	-	TGTGCCAGCAGTTTCGATCGGTCCCAGTTTTTT	CASSFDRSQFF
TRBV21-1	-	TRBJ1-5	once	TGTGCCAGCAGCCAAACTAGTGCGAAAGGGGGCTTTAGCAATCAGCCCCAGCATTTT	CASSQTSAKGGFSNQPQHF
TRBV5-1	TRBD1	TRBJ1-1	few	TGCGCCAGCAGCTTCATTGATGGGACAGGGCCGAACACTGAAGCTTTCTTT	CASSFIDGTGPNTEAFF
TRBV10-3	-	TRBJ1-2	-	TGTGCCATCAGTACAGGATATGGCTACACCTTC	CAISTGYGYTF
TRBV7-6	TRBD2	TRBJ2-2	-	TGTGCCAGCAGCTATAGCGGGGGGGAGAACACCGGGGAGCTGTTTTTT	CASSYSGGENTGELFF
TRBV9	TRBD1	TRBJ1-1	-	TGTGCCAGCAGCGCGACCGGGACAGCTATGAACACTGAAGCTTTCTTT	CASSATGTAMNTEAFF
TRBV27	-	TRBJ2-7	-	TGTGCCAGCAGTTTAACCATGGCGGGGACCTACGAGCAGTACTTC	CASSLTMAGTYEQYF
TRBV9	TRBD2	TRBJ2-7	once	TGTGCCAGCAGCGTAGAAGCGGGGGGGCCCTACGAGCAGTACTTC	CASSVEAGGPYEQYF
TRBV6-1	TRBD2	TRBJ2-4	-	TGTGCCAGCAGTGAATATAGCGGGGAGAGCAAAAACATTCAGTACTTC	CASSEYSGESKNIQYF
TRBV3-1/TRBV3-2	-	TRBJ2-5	-	TGTGCCAGCAGCCAAGCCCGGGCGGGGTGGGAGACCCAGTACTTC	CASSQARAGWETQYF
TRBV25-1	-	TRBJ2-7	-	TGTGCCAGCAGGGTGATCGGGGCCTACGAGCAGTACTTC	CASRVIGAYEQYF
TRBV20-1	-	TRBJ2-4	-	TGCAGTGCTAGTCCGCAGACCAAAAACATTCAGTACTTC	CSASPQTKNIQYF
TRBV30	-	TRBJ1-4	once	TGTGCCTGGGACGGGACCAGGGGAAAACTGTTTTTT	CAWDGTRGKLFF
TRBV27	TRBD1	TRBJ2-7	few	TGTGCCAGCAGCCAGTGGTCGGGACAGGCGAGCTACGAGCAGTACTTC	CASSQWSGQASYEQYF
TRBV6-5	-	TRBJ1-1	-	TGTGCCAGCAGGCGAGGGTTGGGCACTGAAGCTTTCTTT	CASRRGLGTEAFF
TRBV27	TRBD1	TRBJ2-7	-	TGTGCCAGCAGTTATCGGGACAGCCCCTACGAGCAGTACTTC	CASSYRDSPYEQYF
TRBV3-1/TRBV3-2	-	TRBJ1-5	-	TGTGCCAGCAGCCAAGACGTCCGCAATCAGCCCCAGCATTTT	CASSQDVRNQPQHF
TRBV18	-	TRBJ1-5	-	TGTGCCAGCTCACCGGGGGGGAGGGGCAATCAGCCCCAGCATTTT	CASSPGGRGNQPQHF
TRBV5-1	-	TRBJ2-7	-	TGCGCCAGCAGCTTGGCCCAGGGCTACGAGCAGTACTTC	CASSLAQGYEQYF
TRBV5-4	-	TRBJ2-7	-	TGTGCCAGCAGCTTGTACTACGAGCAGTACTTC	CASSLYYEQYF
TRBV7-4	-	TRBJ2-7	once	TGTGCCAGCAGCTCCACGCGGACTTGGACAGCCTACGAGCAGTACTTC	CASSSTRTWTAYEQYF
TRBV6-2/TRBV6-3	-	TRBJ1-1	-	TGTGCCAGCAGTTACCTTAAGCGGAACACTGAAGCTTTCTTT	CASSYLKRNTEAFF
TRBV7-9	-	TRBJ1-3	-	TGTGCCAGCAGCTCCCTACTAGGTTCTGGAAACACCATATATTTT	CASSSLLGSGNTIYF
TRBV6-1	-	TRBJ1-6	-	TGTGCCAGCAGTGAATGGAGGACAGCAAATTCACCCCTCCACTTT	CASSEWRTANSPLHF
TRBV6-5	-	TRBJ1-4	-	TGTGCCAGCAGTTACCTGGGCCTTGAGCTGTTTTTT	CASSYLGLELFF
TRBV6-5	-	TRBJ2-5	-	TGTGCCAGCGAAGGACTGAATAAAGAGACCCAGTACTTC	CASEGLNKETQYF
TRBV5-1	-	TRBJ2-7	-	TGCGCCAGCAGCTTAAGTACAGGGTCCTACGAGCAGTACTTC	CASSLSTGSYEQYF
TRBV9	TRBD1	TRBJ1-6	-	TGTGCCAGCAGCGCCTGGGACAGGGAAAGCTCCTATAATTCACCCCTCCACTTT	CASSAWDRESSYNSPLHF
TRBV24-1	TRBD1	TRBJ1-1	-	TGTGCCACCATGAGGACAGGGATTAACGCTGAAGCTTTCTTT	CATMRTGINAEAFF
TRBV29-1	-	TRBJ2-3	once	TGCAGCGTTGAATCCCCGGTGGGGGGGCGTACAGATACGCAGTATTTT	CSVESPVGGRTDTQYF
TRBV4-1	-	TRBJ1-5	-	TGCGCCAGCAGCCGACAGTCGAATAGCAATCAGCCCCAGCATTTT	CASSRQSNSNQPQHF
TRBV5-1	-	TRBJ1-4	-	TGCGCCAGCAGCTTGATGGGGGGTGGTTCAACTAATGAAAAACTGTTTTTT	CASSLMGGGSTNEKLFF
TRBV5-6	-	TRBJ2-7	-	TGTGCCAGCAGCTTGGCTGCTGGGCCAAACTACGAGCAGTACTTC	CASSLAAGPNYEQYF